This is a list of T cell receptor beta chains from one sample in a study of long-term antiretroviral therapy in people with HIV. The method was immunoSEQ multiplex PCR; TCRdb's version includes in-frame clones alone and lacks a portion of them. The sample contains 30,000 to 50,000 clones, 70% to 90% of which appear only once. Source: unsorted PBMCs, taken 1.2 years after starting antiretroviral therapy. These receptors were taken from a woman aged 45-59 years with HIV. CDR3s include the opening cysteine and the closing phenylalanine or tryptophan. D genes are given only for firm matches. Some rows have no size entry. The others give once, few or many, or a class for an expanded clone.

d_call: TRBD1; clone_size: NA; v_call: TRBV18; j_call: TRBJ1-2; cdr3_aa: CASSQAPGTDIGRYYGYTF; cdr3_nt: TGTGCCAGCTCACAAGCCCCCGGGACAGATATTGGGAGGTACTATGGCTACACCTTC
d_call: TRBD2; clone_size: NA; v_call: TRBV7-3; j_call: TRBJ2-1; cdr3_aa: CASSALAGGNEQFF; cdr3_nt: TGTGCCAGCAGCGCCTTGGCGGGGGGCAATGAGCAGTTCTTC
d_call: TRBD1; clone_size: NA; v_call: TRBV7-9; j_call: TRBJ2-3; cdr3_aa: CASSARDRASTDTQYF; cdr3_nt: TGTGCCAGCAGCGCGAGGGACAGGGCTAGCACAGATACGCAGTATTTT
d_call: TRBD2; clone_size: once; v_call: TRBV10-3; j_call: TRBJ2-7; cdr3_aa: CAISLADGRGEQYF; cdr3_nt: TGTGCCATCAGTCTAGCGGACGGGCGCGGCGAGCAGTACTTC
d_call: NA; clone_size: NA; v_call: TRBV5-6; j_call: TRBJ1-6; cdr3_aa: CASSRRSYNSPLHF; cdr3_nt: TGTGCCAGCAGCCGACGGAGCTATAATTCACCCCTCCACTTT
d_call: TRBD1; clone_size: NA; v_call: TRBV19; j_call: TRBJ2-7; cdr3_aa: CASTIVIGTASSYEQYF; cdr3_nt: TGTGCCAGTACCATAGTGATCGGGACAGCCAGTTCCTACGAGCAGTACTTC
d_call: NA; clone_size: NA; v_call: TRBV4-2; j_call: TRBJ1-6; cdr3_aa: CASSQGGQRGPPLHF; cdr3_nt: TGTGCCAGCAGCCAAGGAGGTCAGAGGGGTCCACCCCTCCACTTT
d_call: NA; clone_size: once; v_call: TRBV18; j_call: TRBJ1-3; cdr3_aa: CASSPTVGAASGNTIYF; cdr3_nt: TGTGCCAGCTCACCGACAGTAGGAGCAGCCTCTGGAAACACCATATATTTT
d_call: NA; clone_size: NA; v_call: TRBV10-1; j_call: TRBJ2-7; cdr3_aa: CASSESGTPIGEQYF; cdr3_nt: TGCGCCAGCAGTGAGTCAGGGACACCCATTGGCGAGCAGTACTTC
d_call: TRBD1; clone_size: NA; v_call: TRBV5-6; j_call: TRBJ2-7; cdr3_aa: CASSRGTGGMGSYYEQYF; cdr3_nt: TGTGCCAGCAGCCGTGGGACAGGGGGCATGGGATCTTACTACGAGCAGTACTTC
d_call: NA; clone_size: NA; v_call: TRBV27; j_call: TRBJ2-1; cdr3_aa: CASSPLDSNEQFF; cdr3_nt: TGTGCCAGCAGTCCCCTGGACAGCAATGAGCAGTTCTTC
d_call: NA; clone_size: NA; v_call: TRBV30; j_call: TRBJ1-4; cdr3_aa: CAWSVRGAIEKLFF; cdr3_nt: TGTGCCTGGAGTGTACGGGGGGCAATTGAAAAACTGTTTTTT
d_call: TRBD1; clone_size: few; v_call: TRBV4-3; j_call: TRBJ1-4; cdr3_aa: CASSQDLGRGDEKLFF; cdr3_nt: TGCGCCAGCAGCCAAGATTTGGGCAGGGGGGATGAAAAACTGTTTTTT
d_call: NA; clone_size: NA; v_call: TRBV5-5; j_call: TRBJ1-3; cdr3_aa: CASSLASSGEDF; cdr3_nt: TGTGCCAGCAGCTTGGCCTCATCGGGTGAGGATTTT
d_call: TRBD2; clone_size: NA; v_call: TRBV5-4; j_call: TRBJ2-2; cdr3_aa: CASSFLTSGGPRELFF; cdr3_nt: TGTGCCAGCAGCTTTCTGACTAGCGGGGGGCCAAGGGAGCTGTTTTTT
d_call: NA; clone_size: NA; v_call: TRBV9; j_call: TRBJ2-7; cdr3_aa: CASSVDSDPRMAEQYF; cdr3_nt: TGTGCCAGCAGCGTAGATTCGGACCCCAGGATGGCCGAGCAGTACTTC
d_call: NA; clone_size: once; v_call: TRBV30; j_call: TRBJ2-5; cdr3_aa: CAWTGDGETQYF; cdr3_nt: TGTGCCTGGACAGGGGATGGGGAGACCCAGTACTTC
d_call: TRBD1; clone_size: NA; v_call: TRBV6-5; j_call: TRBJ1-2; cdr3_aa: CASSYDRGQYGYTF; cdr3_nt: TGTGCCAGCAGTTACGACAGGGGGCAGTATGGCTACACCTTC
d_call: TRBD1; clone_size: few; v_call: TRBV7-7; j_call: TRBJ2-7; cdr3_aa: CASSKTGGEDEQYF; cdr3_nt: TGTGCTAGCAGCAAAACAGGGGGCGAGGACGAGCAGTACTTC
d_call: NA; clone_size: NA; v_call: TRBV7-2; j_call: TRBJ1-2; cdr3_aa: CASSLDKGPYGYTF; cdr3_nt: TGTGCCAGCAGCTTAGACAAGGGCCCCTATGGCTACACCTTC
d_call: NA; clone_size: NA; v_call: TRBV7-2; j_call: TRBJ2-7; cdr3_aa: CASSLVGGNYEQYF; cdr3_nt: TGTGCCAGCAGCTTAGTTGGTGGGAACTACGAGCAGTACTTC
d_call: NA; clone_size: NA; v_call: TRBV7-2; j_call: TRBJ1-3; cdr3_aa: CASSRPTGRRSGNTIYF; cdr3_nt: TGTGCCAGCAGCAGACCAACAGGGAGGAGGTCTGGAAACACCATATATTTT
d_call: TRBD1; clone_size: few; v_call: TRBV19; j_call: TRBJ2-2; cdr3_aa: CASSTRDRGRLGELFF; cdr3_nt: TGTGCCAGTAGTACCCGGGACAGGGGGCGCCTCGGGGAGCTGTTTTTT
d_call: NA; clone_size: few; v_call: TRBV9; j_call: TRBJ2-2; cdr3_aa: CASSSQGNTGELFF; cdr3_nt: TGTGCCAGCAGCTCTCAGGGAAACACCGGGGAGCTGTTTTTT
d_call: NA; clone_size: NA; v_call: TRBV5-1; j_call: TRBJ1-1; cdr3_aa: CASSITRGGNTEAFF; cdr3_nt: TGCGCCAGCAGCATAACGCGGGGGGGGAACACTGAAGCTTTCTTT
d_call: TRBD2; clone_size: NA; v_call: TRBV9; j_call: TRBJ2-1; cdr3_aa: CASSVGGGAYEQFF; cdr3_nt: TGTGCCAGCAGCGTAGGCGGGGGGGCCTATGAGCAGTTCTTC